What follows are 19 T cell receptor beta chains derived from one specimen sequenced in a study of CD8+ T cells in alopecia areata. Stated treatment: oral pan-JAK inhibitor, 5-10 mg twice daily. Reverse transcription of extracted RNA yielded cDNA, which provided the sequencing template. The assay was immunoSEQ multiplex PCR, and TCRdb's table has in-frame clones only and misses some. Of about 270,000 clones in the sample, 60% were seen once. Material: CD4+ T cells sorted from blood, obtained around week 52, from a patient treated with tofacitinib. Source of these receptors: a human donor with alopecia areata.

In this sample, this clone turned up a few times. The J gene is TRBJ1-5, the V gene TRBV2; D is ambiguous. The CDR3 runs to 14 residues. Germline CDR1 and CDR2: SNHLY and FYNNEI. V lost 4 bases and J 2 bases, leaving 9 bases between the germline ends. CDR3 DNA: TGTGCCAGCAGTGGTGGAGGCGGCAATCAGCCCCAGCATTTT. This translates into CASSGGGGNQPQHF.

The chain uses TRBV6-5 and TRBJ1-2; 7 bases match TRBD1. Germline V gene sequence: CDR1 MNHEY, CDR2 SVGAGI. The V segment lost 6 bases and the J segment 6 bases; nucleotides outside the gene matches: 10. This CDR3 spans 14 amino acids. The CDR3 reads CASRRGQWDDGYTF. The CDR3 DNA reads TGTGCCAGCAGGAGGGGACAGTGGGACGATGGCTACACCTTC.

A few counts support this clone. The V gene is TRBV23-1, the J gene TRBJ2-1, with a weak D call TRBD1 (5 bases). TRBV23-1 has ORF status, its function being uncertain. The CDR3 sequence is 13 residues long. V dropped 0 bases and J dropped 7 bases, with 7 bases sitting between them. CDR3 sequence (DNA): TGCGCCAGCAGTCAATCAAGGGGAAATGAGCAGTTCTTC. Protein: CASSQSRGNEQFF.

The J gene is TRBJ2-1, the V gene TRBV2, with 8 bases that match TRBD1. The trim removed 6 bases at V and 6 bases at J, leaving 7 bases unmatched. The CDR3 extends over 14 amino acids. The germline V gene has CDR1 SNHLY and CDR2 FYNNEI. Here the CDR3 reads CASRGQEKPNEQFF. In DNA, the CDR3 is TGTGCCAGCAGGGGACAGGAAAAACCCAATGAGCAGTTCTTC.

The CDR3 DNA follows: TGTGCCAGCAGTGAAACTAGCGGGGCCTTCACAGATACGCAGTATTTT. Protein product: CASSETSGAFTDTQYF. The chain uses TRBV6-1 and TRBJ2-3, with 10 bases aligning to TRBD2. Germline CDR1 reads MNHNS; CDR2 reads SASEGT. The CDR3 runs 16 residues. V was pared by 2 bases and J by 2 bases, with 4 bases of the junction left unmatched.

Here the CDR3 reads CASVGRANTEAFF. CDR3 sequence (DNA): TGTGCCAGCGTTGGCAGGGCGAACACTGAAGCTTTCTTT. The chain employs TRBV6-5 and TRBJ1-1; tentatively, D is TRBD1 (5 bases). This CDR3 spans 13 amino acids. In germline, CDR1 is MNHEY, CDR2 SVGAGI. The germline V and J ends were trimmed by 8 bases and 1 base, with 11 bases remaining between them.

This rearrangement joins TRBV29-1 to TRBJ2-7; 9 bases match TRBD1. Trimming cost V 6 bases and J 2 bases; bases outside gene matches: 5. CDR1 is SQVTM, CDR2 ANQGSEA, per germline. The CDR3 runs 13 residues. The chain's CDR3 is CSVTRTGAYEQYF. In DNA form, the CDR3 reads TGCAGCGTCACAAGGACAGGGGCCTACGAGCAGTACTTC.

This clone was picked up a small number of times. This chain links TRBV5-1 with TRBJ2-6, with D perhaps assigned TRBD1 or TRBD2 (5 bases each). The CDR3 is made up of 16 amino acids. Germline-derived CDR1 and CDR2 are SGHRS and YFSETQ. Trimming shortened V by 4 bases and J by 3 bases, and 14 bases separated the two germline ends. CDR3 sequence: CASSVGWGNGANVLTF. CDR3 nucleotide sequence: TGCGCCAGCAGCGTTGGTTGGGGGAATGGGGCCAACGTCCTGACTTTC.

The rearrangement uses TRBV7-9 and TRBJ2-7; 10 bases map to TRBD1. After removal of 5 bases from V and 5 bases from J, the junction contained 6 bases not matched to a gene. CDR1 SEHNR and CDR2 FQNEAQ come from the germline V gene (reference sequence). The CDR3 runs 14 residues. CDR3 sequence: CASSPGQGTNEQYF. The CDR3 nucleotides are TGTGCCAGCAGCCCGGGACAGGGGACGAACGAGCAGTACTTC.

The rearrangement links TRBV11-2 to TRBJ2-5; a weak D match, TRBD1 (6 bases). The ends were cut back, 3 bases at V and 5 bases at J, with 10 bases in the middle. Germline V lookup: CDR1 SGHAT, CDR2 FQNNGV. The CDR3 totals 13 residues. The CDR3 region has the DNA TGTGCCAGCAGCTTTAACAGGGAGGAGACCCAGTACTTC. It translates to CASSFNREETQYF.

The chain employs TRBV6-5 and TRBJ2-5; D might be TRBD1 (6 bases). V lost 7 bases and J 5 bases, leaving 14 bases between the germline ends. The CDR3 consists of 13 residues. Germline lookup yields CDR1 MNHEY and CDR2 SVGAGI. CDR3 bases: TGTGCCAGCACACAGGGTGGGATCGAGACCCAGTACTTC. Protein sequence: CASTQGGIETQYF.

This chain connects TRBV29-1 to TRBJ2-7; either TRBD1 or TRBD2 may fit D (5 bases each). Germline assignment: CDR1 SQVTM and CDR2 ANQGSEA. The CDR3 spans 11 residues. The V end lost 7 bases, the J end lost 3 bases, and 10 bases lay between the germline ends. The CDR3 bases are TGCAGCGCCGGGACGTACTACGAGCAGTACTTC. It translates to CSAGTYYEQYF.

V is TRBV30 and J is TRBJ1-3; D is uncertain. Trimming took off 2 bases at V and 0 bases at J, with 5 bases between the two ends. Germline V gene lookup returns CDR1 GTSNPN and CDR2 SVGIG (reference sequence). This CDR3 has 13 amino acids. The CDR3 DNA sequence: TGTGCCTGGAGTAAAGTCTCTGGAAACACCATATATTTT. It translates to CAWSKVSGNTIYF.

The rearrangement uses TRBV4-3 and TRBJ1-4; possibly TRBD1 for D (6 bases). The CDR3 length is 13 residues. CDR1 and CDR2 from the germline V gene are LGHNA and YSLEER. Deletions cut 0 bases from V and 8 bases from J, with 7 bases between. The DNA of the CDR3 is TGCGCCAGCAGCCAAGAGGGGGCGGAAAAACTGTTTTTT. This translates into CASSQEGAEKLFF.

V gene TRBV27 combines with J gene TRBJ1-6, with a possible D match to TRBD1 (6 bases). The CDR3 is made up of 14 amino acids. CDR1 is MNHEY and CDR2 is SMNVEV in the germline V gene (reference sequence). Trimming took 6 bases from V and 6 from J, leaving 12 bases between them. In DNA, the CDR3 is TGTGCCAGCAGGTTACAGGGAGTTAATTCACCCCTCCACTTT. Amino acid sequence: CASRLQGVNSPLHF.

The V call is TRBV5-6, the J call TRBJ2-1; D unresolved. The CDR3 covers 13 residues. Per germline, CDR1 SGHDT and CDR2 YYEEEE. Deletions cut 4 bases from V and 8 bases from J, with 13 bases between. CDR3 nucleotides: TGTGCCAGCAGCCCCCTATGGGCCGATGAGCAGTTCTTC. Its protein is CASSPLWADEQFF.

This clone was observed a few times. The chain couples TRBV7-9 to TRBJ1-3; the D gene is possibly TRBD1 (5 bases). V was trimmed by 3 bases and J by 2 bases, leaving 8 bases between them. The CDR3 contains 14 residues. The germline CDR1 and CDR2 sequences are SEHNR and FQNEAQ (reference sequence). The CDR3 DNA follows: TGTGCCAGCAGCTTGTCGGGGGCTGGAAACACCATATATTTT. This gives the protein CASSLSGAGNTIYF.

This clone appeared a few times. DNA of the CDR3: TGTGCCAGCAGTGCGTCTGGGGGGCTCGGCCAGCCCCAGCATTTT. Translated, it gives CASSASGGLGQPQHF. The V call is TRBV27, the J call TRBJ1-5, with D tentatively TRBD1 (6 bases). The ends were cut back, 5 bases at V and 7 bases at J, with 18 bases in the middle. Germline lookup yields CDR1 MNHEY and CDR2 SMNVEV (reference sequence). The CDR3 spans 15 residues.

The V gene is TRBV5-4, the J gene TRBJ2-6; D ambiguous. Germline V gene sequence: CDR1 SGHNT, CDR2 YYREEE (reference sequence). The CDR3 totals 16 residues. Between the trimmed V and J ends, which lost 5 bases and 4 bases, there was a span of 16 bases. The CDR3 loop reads CASSPYIPSGANVLTF. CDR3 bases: TGTGCCAGCAGTCCTTATATTCCGTCCGGGGCCAACGTCCTGACTTTC.